This TCR beta chain emerged from a study of blood T cell repertoires in COVID-19. For the study at large: Both acute and convalescent COVID-19 samples were obtained from the United States, Italy and Spain. PBMCs, B-cell-depleted T cells, or T cells were the source of the cDNA or gDNA that made up the material.

As handled by the study authors: Nucleated cell counts were estimated from reference gene primer amplification. TCRdb keeps only in-frame clones here, not all; method: immunoSEQ multiplex PCR. The V and J calls and clone size were taken over from that table, and D and trimming were inferred from the DNA. Of under 250,000 clones in the sample, nearly 90% were seen once. Germline CDR1 and CDR2: SGHDT and YYEEEE. Trimming stripped 3 bases from V and 7 bases from J, with 13 bases between. This CDR3 has 14 residues. The receptor's source is a man aged 18 to 29 with active or convalescent COVID-19. Sequencing was done on a sample of peripheral blood. The rearrangement joins TRBV5-6 to TRBJ2-2, with no clear D. The CDR3 nucleotides are TGTGCCAGCAGCTATTCCGGGTTGAACGGGGAGCTGTTTTTT. As protein: CASSYSGLNGELFF.